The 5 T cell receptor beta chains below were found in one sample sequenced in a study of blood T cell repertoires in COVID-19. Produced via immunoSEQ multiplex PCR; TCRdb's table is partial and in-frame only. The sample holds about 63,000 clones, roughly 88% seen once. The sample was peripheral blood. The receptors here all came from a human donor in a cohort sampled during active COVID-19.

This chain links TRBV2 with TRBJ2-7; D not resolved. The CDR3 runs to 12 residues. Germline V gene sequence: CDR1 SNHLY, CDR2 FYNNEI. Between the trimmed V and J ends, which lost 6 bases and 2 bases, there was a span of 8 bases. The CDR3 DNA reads TGTGCCAGCAGACCGACTCCCTACGAGCAGTACTTC. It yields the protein CASRPTPYEQYF.

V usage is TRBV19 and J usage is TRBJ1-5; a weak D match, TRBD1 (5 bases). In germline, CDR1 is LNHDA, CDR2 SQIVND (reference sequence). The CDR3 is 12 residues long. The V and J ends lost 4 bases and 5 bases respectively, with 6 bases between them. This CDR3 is CASSTGYQPQHF. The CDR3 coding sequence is TGTGCCAGTAGTACAGGGTATCAGCCCCAGCATTTT. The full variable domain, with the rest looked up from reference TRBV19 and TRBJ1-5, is DGGITQSPKYLFRKEGQNVTLSCEQNLNHDAMYWYRQDPGQGLRLIYYSQIVNDFQKGDIAEGYSVSREKKESFPLTVTSAQKNPTAFYLCASSTGYQPQHFGDGTRLSIL.

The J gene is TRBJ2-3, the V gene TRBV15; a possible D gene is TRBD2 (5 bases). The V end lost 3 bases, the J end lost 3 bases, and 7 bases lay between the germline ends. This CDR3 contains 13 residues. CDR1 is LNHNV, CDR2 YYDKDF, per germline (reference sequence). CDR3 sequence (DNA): TGTGCCACCAGCAGGGACTCGACAGATACGCAGTATTTT. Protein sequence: CATSRDSTDTQYF.

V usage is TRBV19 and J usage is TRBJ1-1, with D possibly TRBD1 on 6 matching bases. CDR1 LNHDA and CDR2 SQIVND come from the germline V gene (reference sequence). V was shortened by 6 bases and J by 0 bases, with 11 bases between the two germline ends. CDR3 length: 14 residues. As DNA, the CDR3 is TGTGCCAGTAGCTCGACAGGATTGAACACTGAAGCTTTCTTT. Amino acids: CASSSTGLNTEAFF.

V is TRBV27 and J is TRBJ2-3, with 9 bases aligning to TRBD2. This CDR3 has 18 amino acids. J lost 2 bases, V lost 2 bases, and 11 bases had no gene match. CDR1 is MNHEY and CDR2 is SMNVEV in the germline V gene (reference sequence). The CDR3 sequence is CASSLGMVVAGVTDTQYF. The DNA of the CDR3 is TGTGCCAGCAGTTTAGGTATGGTGGTAGCGGGAGTCACAGATACGCAGTATTTT.